Below, 24 T cell receptor beta chains from the same sample are listed, as sequenced in a study of T cell responses to AZD1222 COVID-19 vaccine (dated by TCRdb to about 2021). The method behind the library was the immunoSEQ multiplex PCR assay. Entries here come from immuneACCESS through TCRdb and include only in-frame sequences with V and J called. Some clones fail to appear in such tables; in the studies checked, an unresolved V gene covers under half of the shortfall, and the cause of the remainder is unknown. A total of some 140,000 clones appear in this sample, around 90% of them only once. About 6% of the sample is held by the ten biggest clonotypes. Interpreted using the paper, the time point label stands for: baseline before first vaccination. The material sequenced was peripheral blood, taken on day 0 of AZD1222 vaccination. These receptors all come from an adult in good health.

The chain combines TRBV30 with TRBJ2-7; TRBD2 matches 9 bases. Germline V gives CDR1 GTSNPN, CDR2 SVGIG (reference sequence). The V segment lost 2 bases and the J segment 0 bases; nucleotides outside the gene matches: 14. The CDR3 extends over 18 amino acids. For the CDR3, the DNA is TGTGCCTGGAGTCCCCCTAGCGGGATACTGGATAGCTCCTACGAGCAGTACTTC. It codes for CAWSPPSGILDSSYEQYF.

This clone appeared a single time. This chain links TRBV5-1 with TRBJ2-3, with 7 bases fitting TRBD1. With V trimmed by 7 bases and J by 2 bases, 10 bases remained unmatched. Germline V gene sequence: CDR1 SGHRS, CDR2 YFSETQ. This CDR3 region has 15 residues. The chain's CDR3 is CASFRDSPTTDTQYF. In DNA, the CDR3 is TGCGCCAGCTTCCGGGACAGTCCTACCACAGATACGCAGTATTTT.

The chain recombines TRBV7-2 with TRBJ2-5, with 7 bases that match TRBD1. The CDR3 sequence is 15 residues long. Germline lookup yields CDR1 SGHTA and CDR2 FQGNSA. The ends lost 5 bases at V and 3 bases at J; junction bases unmatched: 9. The CDR3, as DNA: TGTGCCAGCAGCCAAAGAGGGGGCAGGGAAGAGACCCAGTACTTC. Its protein is CASSQRGGREETQYF. The full variable domain, completed using reference TRBV7-2 and TRBJ2-5, is GAGVSQSPSNKVTEKGKDVELRCDPISGHTALYWYRQSLGQGLEFLIYFQGNSAPDKSGLPSDRFSAERTGGSVSTLTIQRTQQEDSAVYLCASSQRGGREETQYFGPGTRLLVL.

A few counts support this clone. J is TRBJ2-7 and V is TRBV7-9; D ambiguous. V gave up 4 bases and J gave up 4 bases, with 14 bases separating them. The length of the CDR3 is 14 residues. The V gene's germline CDR1 is SEHNR and CDR2 FQNEAQ (reference sequence). The CDR3: CASSSTSSLYEQYF. The CDR3 bases are TGTGCCAGCAGCTCCACCAGCTCCCTTTACGAGCAGTACTTC.

The chain links TRBV11-2 to TRBJ2-7; 8 bases are shared with TRBD1. V dropped 6 bases and J dropped 0; count of bases not matched to a gene: 7. The CDR3 runs 15 residues. Germline lookup yields CDR1 SGHAT and CDR2 FQNNGV. For the CDR3, the DNA is TGTGCCAGCAGTGTGGACAGGGAGGCCTCCTACGAGCAGTACTTC. This codes for CASSVDREASYEQYF.

The rearrangement uses TRBV29-1 and TRBJ1-2, with D possibly matching TRBD1 (5 bases). CDR1 is SQVTM and CDR2 is ANQGSEA in the germline V gene. Deletions cut 6 bases from V and 3 bases from J, with 11 bases between. The CDR3 is 12 residues long. The CDR3 loop is CSVNQGHYGYTF. For the CDR3, the DNA is TGCAGCGTCAACCAGGGTCACTATGGCTACACCTTC.

The chain uses TRBV30 and TRBJ1-2; TRBD1 aligns across 9 bases. The CDR3 is made up of 9 amino acids. V gave up 7 bases and J gave up 14 bases; unmatched junction bases: 5. CDR1 GTSNPN and CDR2 SVGIG come from the germline V gene (reference sequence). The CDR3: CALGQGPTF. The CDR3 DNA is TGTGCCTTGGGACAGGGCCCAACCTTC.

This chain joins TRBV19 and TRBJ2-7; maybe TRBD1 (6 bases). This CDR3 is 16 amino acids long. V dropped 1 base and J dropped 2 bases, with 15 bases sitting between them. Germline CDR1 reads LNHDA; CDR2 reads SQIVND (reference sequence). Here the CDR3 DNA reads TGTGCCAGTAGTATAGGAAGGACAGCCTACCCCTACGAGCAGTACTTC. It yields the protein CASSIGRTAYPYEQYF.

CDR3 coding DNA: TGTGCCATCAGTCAGAGGACTAGCGGACGATACAATGAGCAGTTCTTC. Amino acids: CAISQRTSGRYNEQFF. The chain employs TRBV10-3 and TRBJ2-1; TRBD2 matches at 10 bases. Per the germline V gene, CDR1 is ENHRY and CDR2 is SYGVKD. The CDR3 runs 16 residues. V dropped 5 bases and J dropped 4; count of bases not matched to a gene: 8.

Details on this clone: Germline is not matched at one junction end, which may reflect a read error. This sequence joins TRBV5-1 and TRBJ2-7; 8 bases map to TRBD1. Per germline, CDR1 SGHRS and CDR2 YFSETQ. This CDR3 has 13 residues. The CDR3 coding sequence is TGCGCTAGCAGCCCGGGACAGGTCCACGAGCAGTACTTC. Its translation: CASSPGQVHEQYF. Based on the CDR3 plus reference TRBV5-1 and TRBJ2-7, the full variable domain is KAGVTQTPRYLIKTRGQQVTLSCSPISGHRSVSWYQQTPGQGLQFLFEYFSETQRNKGNFPGRFSGRQFSNSRSEMNVSTLELGDSALYLCASSPGQVHEQYFGPGTRLTVT.

This sequence joins TRBV4-3 and TRBJ2-5; D is ambiguous. Germline assignment: CDR1 LGHNA and CDR2 YSLEER. The V and J ends lost 1 base and 5 bases respectively, with 17 bases between them. This CDR3 region has 16 residues. CDR3 DNA: TGCGCCAGCAGCCAAGGTCGACAACACATGGTGGAGACCCAGTACTTC. This sequence encodes CASSQGRQHMVETQYF.

The chain uses TRBV6-2 or TRBV6-3 and TRBJ1-2; no firm D call. The CDR3 consists of 12 residues. Trimming cost V 5 bases and J 3 bases, with 7 bases left between them. Germline V gene lookup returns CDR1 MNHEY and CDR2 SVGEGT. CDR3 region: CASSQMDYGYTF. The CDR3 DNA sequence: TGTGCCAGCAGTCAGATGGACTATGGCTACACCTTC.

With regard to this clone: A read error may account for a junction end that differs from germline. This chain joins TRBV2 and TRBJ2-3; a possible D gene is TRBD1 (6 bases). In germline, CDR1 is SNHLY, CDR2 FYNNEI. The CDR3 spans 16 residues. The CDR3 loop reads CASSEDRYLDTDTQYF. CDR3 DNA sequence: TGTGCCAGCAGCGAAGACAGGTATCTAGACACAGATACGCAGTATTTT.

The chain has TRBV19 and TRBJ1-1; no clear D gene. This CDR3 has 12 residues. Trimming stripped 6 bases from V and 12 bases from J, with 17 bases between. Per the germline V gene, CDR1 is LNHDA and CDR2 is SQIVND (reference sequence). The CDR3, as DNA: TGTGCCAGTAGGGGCCGCGGACGGGTTACTTTCTTT. This sequence encodes CASRGRGRVTFF.

This clone was observed many times. This sample also contains other DNA sequences that code for the same CDR3. V is TRBV19 and J is TRBJ2-2; no clear D. Trimming stripped 3 bases from V and 4 bases from J, with 6 bases between. The germline CDR1 and CDR2 sequences are LNHDA and SQIVND (reference sequence). The length of the CDR3 is 13 residues. The CDR3 region has the DNA TGTGCCAGTAGTATCTTGGGCACCGGGGAGCTGTTTTTT. The encoded protein is CASSILGTGELFF. The full variable domain, with the rest looked up from reference TRBV19 and TRBJ2-2, is DGGITQSPKYLFRKEGQNVTLSCEQNLNHDAMYWYRQDPGQGLRLIYYSQIVNDFQKGDIAEGYSVSREKKESFPLTVTSAQKNPTAFYLCASSILGTGELFFGEGSRLTVL.

The chain joins TRBV18 to TRBJ1-1, with D perhaps TRBD1 (5 bases). Deletions cut 2 bases from V and 6 bases from J, with 10 bases between. CDR1 and CDR2 from the germline V gene are KGHSH and LQKENI. The CDR3 loop spans 13 amino acids. The CDR3 coding sequence is TGTGCCAGCTCACCAAACCAGGGAGCTGAAGCTTTCTTT. Its protein is CASSPNQGAEAFF.

This chain connects TRBV13 to TRBJ1-1; no reliable D call. Trimming took off 5 bases at V and 1 base at J, with 17 bases between the two ends. Germline CDR1 reads PRHDT; CDR2 reads FYEKMQ (reference sequence). CDR3 length equals 16 residues. CDR3 nucleotide sequence: TGTGCCAGCAGCACGCGCCGCCGGGCCCGGAACACTGAAGCTTTCTTT. Its protein is CASSTRRRARNTEAFF.

The chain has TRBV6-2 or TRBV6-3 and TRBJ2-7; D unclear. The CDR3 is 12 amino acids. Germline-derived CDR1 and CDR2 are MNHEY and SVGEGT. The V end lost 2 bases, the J end lost 9 bases, and 11 bases lay between the germline ends. The CDR3 coding sequence is TGTGCCAGCAGTTACCCCCGAGTCGGGCAGTACTTC. Its protein is CASSYPRVGQYF.

This clone was seen only once. The rearrangement joins TRBV11-3 to TRBJ2-7; D remains unclear. Germline CDR1 reads SGHNT; CDR2 reads YENEEA. V dropped 5 bases and J dropped 7 bases, with 12 bases sitting between them. CDR3 length: 12 residues. CDR3 coding DNA: TGTGCCAGCAGCCGGGCCGTTGCAGAGCAGTACTTC. Translating it yields CASSRAVAEQYF.

J is TRBJ1-3 and V is TRBV7-9; 8 nucleotides align to TRBD1. The CDR3 totals 14 residues. V lost 5 bases to trimming and J lost 0 bases; unmatched junction nucleotides: 0. Germline lookup yields CDR1 SEHNR and CDR2 FQNEAQ (reference sequence). CDR3 nucleotides: TGTGCCAGCAGCGGACAGGGCTCTGGAAACACCATATATTTT. This encodes CASSGQGSGNTIYF.

The genes are TRBV6-5 and TRBJ1-2; no clear D. V dropped 7 bases and J dropped 8 bases, with 17 bases sitting between them. Germline-derived CDR1 and CDR2 are MNHEY and SVGAGI. The CDR3 covers 13 residues. In nucleotides, the CDR3 is TGTGCCAGCACCTTAGGTCCAGAAGGGGGCTACACCTTC. Its protein product is CASTLGPEGGYTF.

The rearrangement joins TRBV2 to TRBJ2-7, with D unresolved. V was cut by 7 bases and J by 3 bases, with 16 bases left in between. This CDR3 comprises 14 residues. CDR1 and CDR2 from the germline V gene are SNHLY and FYNNEI. Here the CDR3 DNA reads TGTGCCAGCACGCCAAGGGCCTCTATCTACGAGCAGTACTTC. Translating it yields CASTPRASIYEQYF.

This sequence joins TRBV30 and TRBJ2-5, with TRBD2 identical over 11 bases. CDR1 is GTSNPN, CDR2 SVGIG, per germline (reference sequence). This CDR3 has 13 residues. The trim removed 8 bases at V and 4 bases at J, leaving 6 bases unmatched. The CDR3 DNA follows: TGTGCCAGCACTAGCGGGAGTCTAGAGACCCAGTACTTC. Translated, it gives CASTSGSLETQYF.

This chain connects TRBV9 to TRBJ2-7, with 11 bases that match TRBD2. Trimming cost V 0 bases and J 7 bases; bases outside gene matches: 9. The V gene's germline CDR1 is SGDLS and CDR2 YYNGEE. The CDR3 is 16 amino acids. This CDR3 reads CASSVEGGTSGVEQYF. The CDR3 DNA sequence: TGTGCCAGCAGCGTAGAGGGGGGGACTAGCGGAGTGGAGCAGTACTTC.